This T cell receptor (beta chain) was captured in a study of blood T cell repertoires in COVID-19 (dated by TCRdb to between 2020 and 2021). Background on the whole study: Samples from collaborators originated in the United States, Italy and Spain and spanned both the acute and convalescent phases of COVID-19. The prospective study material was composed of cDNA or gDNA derived from T cells, B-cell-depleted T cells, or PBMCs. The dataset comprised deeply sampled blood TCRbeta repertoires from subjects exposed to, actively infected with, or recovered from COVID-19. The repertoires were released in a freely available public database meant as a resource for research on the immune response to SARS-CoV-2. The samples were drawn from two sources: the first 160 participants of the ongoing ImmuneRACE study, and 1,000 to 1,500 subjects contributed by 6 global collaborators. Sample metadata almost always included a de-identified subject ID, COVID-19 status, age in years and sex. Where HLA class I and class II types were available, the types were taken from metadata supplied by the sample provider, not from assay-based typing. Study-wide findings and limitations: How much clinical and demographic metadata was included differed by source and by participant, and the metadata was provided uncurated.

The collaborating institutions used their own protocols to collect whole blood in K2EDTA tubes. For TCRbeta analysis, collaborator samples were shipped as frozen whole blood, as isolated PBMCs, or as DNA extracted from either sample type. In regard to this clone: The clone's antigen remains unknown. Qualities for individual bases were not recorded, and no much larger clone is one base off.

TCRbeta CDR3 regions were amplified from genomic DNA by means of the immunoSEQ Assay, a bias-controlled multiplex PCR. Concerning the study's data processing: The number of nucleated cells in each sample was estimated from the amplification of reference gene primers within the assay. To quantify the absolute abundance of each unique TCRbeta CDR3 rearrangement, sequence reads were collapsed and filtered. Productive Simpson clonality was computed per sample as the square root of Simpson's diversity index over productive rearrangements. TCRdb's version of the immuneACCESS table is confined to in-frame rearrangements and falls short of the full clone set. An unresolved V gene accounts for under half of the shortfall where checked; the remainder is of unknown origin. The V and J calls and the clone size are those of that table, but D and trimming were determined from the DNA. The sample table lists tens of thousands of clones, roughly 91% of them with a count of one. Roughly 8.1% of the sample belongs to the ten largest clones.

This TCR came from a human donor in a cohort sampled during active COVID-19. The sequenced material came from peripheral blood.

The CDR3 loop reads CAISESRGGGQTEAFF. The nucleotide sequence is TGTGCCATCAGTGAGTCGCGGGGCGGGGGGCAGACTGAAGCTTTCTTT. The V and J segments used are TRBV10-3 and TRBJ1-1, with TRBD1 tentatively as D gene (6 bases match). V was cut back by 0 bases and J by 5 bases, leaving a gap of 16 bases between them. In the germline V gene, CDR1 corresponds to ENHRY and CDR2 to SYGVKD. The CDR3 spans 16 residues, from the cysteine through the phenylalanine. CDR3 DNA only is kept here, 48 bases in frame from base 1.